The clone carrying this T cell receptor beta chain has ten or more counts. Its specificity is not known. The data were taken from a study of CD8 T cells in ankylosing spondylitis. General study points: A TCR beta motif of 7 to 9 highly homologous variants seemed to mark ankylosing spondylitis blood. Relatively rare in peripheral blood, disease-linked clones were also CD8+. Clones tied to disease were said to be significantly enriched in matched ankylosing spondylitis synovial fluid.

Trimming took 5 bases from V and 7 from J; bases not matched to a gene: 16. There are 18 residues in the CDR3. Germline V lookup: CDR1 SGHAT, CDR2 FQNNGV. 5'-RACE, quantitative and with molecular barcodes, yielded the TCR beta libraries. In TCRdb, the 5' RACE reads were re-called with MiXCR into one record per CDR3 protein. The table lists more than 150,000 distinct CDR3 sequences, approximately 18% of them singletons. This chain links TRBV11-2 with TRBJ2-7; 14 bases map to TRBD2. The sequence derives from a male donor under 35 with ankylosing spondylitis or in good health (not recorded which). The sample taken for sequencing was blood, either unsorted or a sorted T cell fraction (not recorded which). CDR3 nucleotides: TGTGCCAGCAGCCCCCCCGGGGGGGGACTAGCGGGAGTAAAGGAGCAGTACGTC. It yields the protein CASSPPGGGLAGVKEQYV.